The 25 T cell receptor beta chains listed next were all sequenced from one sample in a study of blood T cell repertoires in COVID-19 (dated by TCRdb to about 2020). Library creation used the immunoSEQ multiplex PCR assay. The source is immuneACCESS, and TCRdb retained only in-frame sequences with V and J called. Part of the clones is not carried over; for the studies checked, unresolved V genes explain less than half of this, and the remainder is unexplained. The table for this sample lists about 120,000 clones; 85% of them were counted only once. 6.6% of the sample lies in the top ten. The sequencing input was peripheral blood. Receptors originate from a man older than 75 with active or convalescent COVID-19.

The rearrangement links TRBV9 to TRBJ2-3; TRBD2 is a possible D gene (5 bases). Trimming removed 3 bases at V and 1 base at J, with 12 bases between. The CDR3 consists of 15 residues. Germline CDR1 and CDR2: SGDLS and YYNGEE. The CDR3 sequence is CASSEAGLGTDTQYF. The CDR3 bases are TGTGCCAGCAGCGAAGCCGGACTGGGCACAGATACGCAGTATTTT.

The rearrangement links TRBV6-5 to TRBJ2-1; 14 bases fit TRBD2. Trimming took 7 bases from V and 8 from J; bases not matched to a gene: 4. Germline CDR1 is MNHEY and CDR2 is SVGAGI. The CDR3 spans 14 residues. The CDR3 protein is CASKMGLAGDEQFF. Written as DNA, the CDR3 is TGTGCCAGCAAAATGGGACTAGCGGGAGATGAGCAGTTCTTC.

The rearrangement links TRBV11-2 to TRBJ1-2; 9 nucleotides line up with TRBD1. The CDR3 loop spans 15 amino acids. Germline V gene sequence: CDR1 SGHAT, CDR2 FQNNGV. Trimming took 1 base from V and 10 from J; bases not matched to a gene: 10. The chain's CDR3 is CASSLAAGQGRLYTF. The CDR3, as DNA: TGTGCCAGCAGCTTAGCGGCGGGACAGGGACGCCTCTACACCTTC.

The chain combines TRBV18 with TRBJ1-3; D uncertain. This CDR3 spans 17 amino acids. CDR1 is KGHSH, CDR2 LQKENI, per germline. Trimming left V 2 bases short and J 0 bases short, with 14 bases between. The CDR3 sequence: CASSPTGSSSSGNTIYF. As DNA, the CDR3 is TGTGCCAGCTCACCAACCGGGTCCTCGAGCTCTGGAAACACCATATATTTT.

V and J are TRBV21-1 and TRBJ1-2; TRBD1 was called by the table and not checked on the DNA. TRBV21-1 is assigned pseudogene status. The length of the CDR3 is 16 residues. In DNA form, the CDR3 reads TGTGCCAGCAGCCTACAAGACATGGTGTTTCATGATGGCTACACCTTC. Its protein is CASSLQDMVFHDGYTF.

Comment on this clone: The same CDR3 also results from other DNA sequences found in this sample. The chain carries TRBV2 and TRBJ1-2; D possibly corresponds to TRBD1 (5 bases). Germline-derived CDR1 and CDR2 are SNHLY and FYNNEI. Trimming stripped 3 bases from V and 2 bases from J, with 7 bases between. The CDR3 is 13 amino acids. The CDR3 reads CASSESGNYGYTF. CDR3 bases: TGTGCCAGCAGTGAGTCAGGGAACTATGGCTACACCTTC.

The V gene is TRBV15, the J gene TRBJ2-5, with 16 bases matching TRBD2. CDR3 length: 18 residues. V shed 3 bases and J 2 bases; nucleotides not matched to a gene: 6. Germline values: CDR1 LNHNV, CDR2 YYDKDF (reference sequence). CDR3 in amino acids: CATSRDPGLAGGQETQYF. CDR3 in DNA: TGTGCCACCAGCAGGGATCCGGGACTAGCGGGGGGGCAAGAGACCCAGTACTTC.

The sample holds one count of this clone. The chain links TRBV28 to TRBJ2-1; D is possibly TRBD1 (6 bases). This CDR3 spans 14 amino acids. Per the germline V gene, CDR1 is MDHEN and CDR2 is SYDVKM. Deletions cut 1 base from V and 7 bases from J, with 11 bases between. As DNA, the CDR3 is TGTGCCAGCAGTTTATTGGGGACAAGTAATGAGCAGTTCTTC. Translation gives CASSLLGTSNEQFF.

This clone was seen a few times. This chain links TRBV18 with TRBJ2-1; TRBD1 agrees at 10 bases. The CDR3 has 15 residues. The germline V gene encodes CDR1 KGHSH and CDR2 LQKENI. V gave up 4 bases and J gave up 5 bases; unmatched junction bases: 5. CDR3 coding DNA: TGTGCCAGCTCACTGGGACAGGGGAAGAACAATGAGCAGTTCTTC. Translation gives CASSLGQGKNNEQFF.

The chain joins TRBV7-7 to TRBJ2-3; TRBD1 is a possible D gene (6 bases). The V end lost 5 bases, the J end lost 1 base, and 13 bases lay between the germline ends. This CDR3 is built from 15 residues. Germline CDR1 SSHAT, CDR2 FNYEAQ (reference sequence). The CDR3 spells CASSRTGSGTDTQYF. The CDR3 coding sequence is TGTGCCAGCAGCCGTACAGGGTCCGGCACAGATACGCAGTATTTT.

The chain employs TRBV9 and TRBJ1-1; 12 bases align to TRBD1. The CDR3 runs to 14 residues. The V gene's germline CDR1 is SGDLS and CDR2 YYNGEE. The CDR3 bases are TGTGCATCGGGGACAGGGGGCGCGGCCACTGAAGCTTTCTTT. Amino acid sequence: CASGTGGAATEAFF.

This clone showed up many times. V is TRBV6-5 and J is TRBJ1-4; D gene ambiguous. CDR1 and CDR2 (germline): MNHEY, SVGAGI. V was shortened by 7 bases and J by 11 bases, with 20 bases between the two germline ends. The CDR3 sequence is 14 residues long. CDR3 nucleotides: TGTGCCAGCATGGTAGCCCCAGCCGGCGCTAAACTGTTTTTT. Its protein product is CASMVAPAGAKLFF.

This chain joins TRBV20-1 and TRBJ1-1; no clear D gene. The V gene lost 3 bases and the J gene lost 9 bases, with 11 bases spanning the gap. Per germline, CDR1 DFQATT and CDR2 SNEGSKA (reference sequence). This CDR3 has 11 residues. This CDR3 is CSASNGRKAFF. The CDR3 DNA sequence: TGCAGTGCTAGTAATGGGCGTAAAGCTTTCTTT.

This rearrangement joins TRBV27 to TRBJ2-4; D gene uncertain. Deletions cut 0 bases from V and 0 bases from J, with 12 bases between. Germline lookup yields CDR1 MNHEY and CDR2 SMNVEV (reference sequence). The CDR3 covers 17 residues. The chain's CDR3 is CASSLSRQLLAKNIQYF. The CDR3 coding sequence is TGTGCCAGCAGTTTATCGAGGCAGCTCCTAGCCAAAAACATTCAGTACTTC.

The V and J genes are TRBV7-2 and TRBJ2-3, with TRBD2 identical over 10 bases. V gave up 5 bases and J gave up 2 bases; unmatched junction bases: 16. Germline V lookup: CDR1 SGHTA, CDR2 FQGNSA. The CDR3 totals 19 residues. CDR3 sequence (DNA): TGTGCCAGCAGCGCGGGGAGGGTCCTAGCGGGGGCCTTCACAGATACGCAGTATTTT. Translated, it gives CASSAGRVLAGAFTDTQYF.

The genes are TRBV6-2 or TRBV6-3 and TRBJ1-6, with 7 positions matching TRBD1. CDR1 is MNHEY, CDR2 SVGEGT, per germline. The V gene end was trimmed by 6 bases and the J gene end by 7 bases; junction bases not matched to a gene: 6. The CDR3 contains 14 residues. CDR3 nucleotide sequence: TGTGCCAGCAGCCGGGGACAGTACAATTCACCCCTCCACTTT. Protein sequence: CASSRGQYNSPLHF.

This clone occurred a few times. The CDR3 reads CSVTGAGGYTF. CDR3 nucleotide sequence: TGCAGCGTTACAGGGGCGGGAGGCTACACCTTC. V is TRBV29-1 and J is TRBJ1-2; 7 bases fit TRBD1. With V trimmed by 5 bases and J by 8 bases, 5 bases remained unmatched. Per the germline V gene, CDR1 is SQVTM and CDR2 is ANQGSEA. This CDR3 comprises 11 residues.

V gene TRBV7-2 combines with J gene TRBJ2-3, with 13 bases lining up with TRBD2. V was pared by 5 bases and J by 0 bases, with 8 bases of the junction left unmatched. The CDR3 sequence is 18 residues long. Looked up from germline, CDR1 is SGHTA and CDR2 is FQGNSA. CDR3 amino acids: CASSTETSGGTSTDTQYF. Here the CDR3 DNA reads TGTGCCAGCAGCACCGAGACTAGCGGGGGGACTAGCACAGATACGCAGTATTTT. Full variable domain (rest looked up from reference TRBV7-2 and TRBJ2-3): GAGVSQSPSNKVTEKGKDVELRCDPISGHTALYWYRQSLGQGLEFLIYFQGNSAPDKSGLPSDRFSAERTGGSVSTLTIQRTQQEDSAVYLCASSTETSGGTSTDTQYFGPGTRLTVL.

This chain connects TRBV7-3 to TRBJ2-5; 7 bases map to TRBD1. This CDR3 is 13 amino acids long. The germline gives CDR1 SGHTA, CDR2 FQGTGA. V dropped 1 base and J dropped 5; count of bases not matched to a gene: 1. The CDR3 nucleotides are TGTGCCAGCAGCTTAAGCAGGGGGGAGACCCAGTACTTC. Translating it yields CASSLSRGETQYF.

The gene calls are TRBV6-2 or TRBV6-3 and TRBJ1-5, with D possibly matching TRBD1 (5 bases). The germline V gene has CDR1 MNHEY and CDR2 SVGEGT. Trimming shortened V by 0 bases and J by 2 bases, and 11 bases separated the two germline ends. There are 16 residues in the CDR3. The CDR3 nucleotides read TGTGCCAGCAGTTACTCGGGGCGGAGGGGCAATCAGCCCCAGCATTTT. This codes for CASSYSGRRGNQPQHF.

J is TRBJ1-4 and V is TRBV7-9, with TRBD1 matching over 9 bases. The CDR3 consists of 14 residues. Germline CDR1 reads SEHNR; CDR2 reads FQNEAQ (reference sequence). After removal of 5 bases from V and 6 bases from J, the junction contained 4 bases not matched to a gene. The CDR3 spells CASSPWTGDEKLFF. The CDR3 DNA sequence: TGTGCCAGCAGCCCCTGGACAGGGGATGAAAAACTGTTTTTT.

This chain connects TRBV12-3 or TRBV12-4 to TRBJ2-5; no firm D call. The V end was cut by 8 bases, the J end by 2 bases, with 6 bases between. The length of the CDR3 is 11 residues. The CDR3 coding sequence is TGTGCCAGCGGGCTACAAGAGACCCAGTACTTC. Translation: CASGLQETQYF.

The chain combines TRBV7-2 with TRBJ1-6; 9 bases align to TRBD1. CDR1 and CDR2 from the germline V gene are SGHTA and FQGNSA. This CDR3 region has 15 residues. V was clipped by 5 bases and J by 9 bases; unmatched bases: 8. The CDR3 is CASSSWTGDGSPLHF. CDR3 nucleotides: TGTGCCAGCAGCAGCTGGACAGGGGATGGTTCACCCCTCCACTTT.

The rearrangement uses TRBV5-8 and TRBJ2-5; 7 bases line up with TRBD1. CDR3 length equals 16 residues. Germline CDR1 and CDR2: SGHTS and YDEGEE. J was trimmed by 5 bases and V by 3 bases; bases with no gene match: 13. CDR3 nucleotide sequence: TGTGCCAGCAGCTCCGGGACAGCCAATGGGGTGGAGACCCAGTACTTC. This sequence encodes CASSSGTANGVETQYF.

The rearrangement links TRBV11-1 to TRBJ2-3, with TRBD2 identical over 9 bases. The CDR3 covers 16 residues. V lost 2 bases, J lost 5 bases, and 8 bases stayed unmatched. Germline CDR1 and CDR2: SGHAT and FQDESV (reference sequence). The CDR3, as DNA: TGTGCCAGCAGCTTACAGCGGGGGGCCCGGGGAGATACGCAGTATTTT. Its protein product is CASSLQRGARGDTQYF. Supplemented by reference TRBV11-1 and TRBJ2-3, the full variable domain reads EAEVAQSPRYKITEKSQAVAFWCDPISGHATLYWYRQILGQGPELLVQFQDESVVDDSQLPKDRFSAERLKGVDSTLKIQPAELGDSAMYLCASSLQRGARGDTQYFGPGTRLTVL.